These T cell receptor beta chains were read from a single sample in a study of memory CD4+ T cells and cytomegalovirus serostatus. Assay: immunoSEQ multiplex PCR; the TCRdb copy retains only in-frame clones and omits some. The table includes about 100,000 clones, about four fifths detected once. The sequencing input was memory CD4+ T cells from blood. The receptors originated from an adult in good health and CMV-seropositive. The CDR3 runs from the conserved cysteine through the conserved F or W. Fields, in order: J gene, clone size, V gene, D gene, CDR3 protein, CDR3 DNA. A D gene is named only where the DNA matches it firmly. Only part of the rows carry a size: once, few, many, or a class if the clone is expanded.

j_call: TRBJ1-1; clone_size: medium-sized; v_call: TRBV6-5; d_call: -; cdr3_aa: CASSYIGYTEAFF; cdr3_nt: TGTGCCAGCAGTTACATAGGGTACACTGAAGCTTTCTTT
j_call: TRBJ2-5; clone_size: -; v_call: TRBV5-8; d_call: -; cdr3_aa: CASRWGGTRIETQYF; cdr3_nt: TGTGCCAGCAGGTGGGGCGGGACGAGGATTGAGACCCAGTACTTC
j_call: TRBJ2-4; clone_size: once; v_call: TRBV7-8; d_call: TRBD2; cdr3_aa: CASSPRGTSGGVAKNIQYF; cdr3_nt: TGTGCCAGCAGCCCAAGGGGGACTAGCGGGGGGGTAGCCAAAAACATTCAGTACTTC
j_call: TRBJ2-1; clone_size: once; v_call: TRBV5-1; d_call: -; cdr3_aa: CASSLNSNNEQFF; cdr3_nt: TGCGCCAGCAGCTTGAACAGCAACAATGAGCAGTTCTTC
j_call: TRBJ2-3; clone_size: few; v_call: TRBV18; d_call: -; cdr3_aa: CASSPGAVTDTQYF; cdr3_nt: TGTGCCAGCTCACCAGGTGCAGTCACAGATACGCAGTATTTT
j_call: TRBJ2-4; clone_size: -; v_call: TRBV28; d_call: TRBD1; cdr3_aa: CASSKQGAQNIQYF; cdr3_nt: TGTGCCAGCAGTAAACAGGGGGCTCAAAACATTCAGTACTTC
j_call: TRBJ1-1; clone_size: -; v_call: TRBV7-6; d_call: -; cdr3_aa: CASSLVTGNTEAFF; cdr3_nt: TGTGCCAGCAGCTTAGTGACGGGGAACACTGAAGCTTTCTTT
j_call: TRBJ2-7; clone_size: -; v_call: TRBV6-6; d_call: TRBD2; cdr3_aa: CASKASGASYEQYF; cdr3_nt: TGTGCCAGCAAGGCTAGCGGAGCCTCCTACGAGCAGTACTTC
j_call: TRBJ1-2; clone_size: once; v_call: TRBV5-1; d_call: -; cdr3_aa: CASRGDIGGNYGYTF; cdr3_nt: TGCGCCAGCAGAGGGGATATTGGGGGGAACTATGGCTACACCTTC
j_call: TRBJ2-2; clone_size: -; v_call: TRBV11-3; d_call: -; cdr3_aa: CASSLEGSTGELFF; cdr3_nt: TGTGCCAGCAGCTTAGAGGGAAGTACCGGGGAGCTGTTTTTT
j_call: TRBJ2-3; clone_size: -; v_call: TRBV6-5; d_call: -; cdr3_aa: CATARLARGDTQYF; cdr3_nt: TGTGCCACCGCCCGGTTGGCGCGGGGAGATACGCAGTATTTT
j_call: TRBJ1-2; clone_size: -; v_call: TRBV7-9; d_call: -; cdr3_aa: CASSPPGGGSDGYTF; cdr3_nt: TGTGCCAGCAGCCCACCTGGGGGCGGCTCGGACGGCTACACCTTC
j_call: TRBJ1-1; clone_size: -; v_call: TRBV6-4; d_call: -; cdr3_aa: CASRGGVFQNTEAFF; cdr3_nt: TGTGCCAGCAGGGGGGGGGTCTTCCAGAACACTGAAGCTTTCTTT
j_call: TRBJ2-7; clone_size: -; v_call: TRBV5-1; d_call: -; cdr3_aa: CASSLMGQGVSYEQYF; cdr3_nt: TGCGCCAGCAGCTTGATGGGGCAGGGAGTCTCCTACGAGCAGTACTTC
j_call: TRBJ1-2; clone_size: few; v_call: TRBV29-1; d_call: TRBD1; cdr3_aa: CSVTRQGLFNYGYTF; cdr3_nt: TGCAGCGTTACCAGACAGGGTCTATTTAACTATGGCTACACCTTC
j_call: TRBJ1-4; clone_size: few; v_call: TRBV5-4; d_call: -; cdr3_aa: CASSPSGGTNEKLFF; cdr3_nt: TGTGCCAGCAGCCCGAGCGGGGGAACTAATGAAAAACTGTTTTTT
j_call: TRBJ1-6; clone_size: -; v_call: TRBV5-6; d_call: TRBD1; cdr3_aa: CASSLAGQVNSPLHF; cdr3_nt: TGTGCCAGCAGCTTGGCCGGACAGGTTAATTCACCCCTCCACTTT
j_call: TRBJ2-2; clone_size: -; v_call: TRBV27; d_call: TRBD1; cdr3_aa: CASTHGTGEAGELFF; cdr3_nt: TGTGCCAGCACCCATGGGACAGGGGAGGCCGGGGAGCTGTTTTTT
j_call: TRBJ2-3; clone_size: -; v_call: TRBV11-1; d_call: -; cdr3_aa: CASSLDGLGTDTQYF; cdr3_nt: TGTGCCAGCAGCTTAGACGGGTTGGGCACAGATACGCAGTATTTT
j_call: TRBJ2-3; clone_size: few; v_call: TRBV5-1; d_call: TRBD2; cdr3_aa: CASSPGTSGRVSWQYF; cdr3_nt: TGCGCCAGCAGCCCAGGGACTAGCGGGAGAGTTAGTTGGCAGTATTTT
j_call: TRBJ2-3; clone_size: -; v_call: TRBV5-6; d_call: -; cdr3_aa: CASSLGPATDTQYF; cdr3_nt: TGTGCCAGCAGCTTAGGACCCGCCACAGATACGCAGTATTTT
j_call: TRBJ1-1; clone_size: few; v_call: TRBV14; d_call: -; cdr3_aa: CASSQQGNQGAFF; cdr3_nt: TGTGCCAGCAGCCAACAGGGAAATCAGGGAGCTTTCTTT